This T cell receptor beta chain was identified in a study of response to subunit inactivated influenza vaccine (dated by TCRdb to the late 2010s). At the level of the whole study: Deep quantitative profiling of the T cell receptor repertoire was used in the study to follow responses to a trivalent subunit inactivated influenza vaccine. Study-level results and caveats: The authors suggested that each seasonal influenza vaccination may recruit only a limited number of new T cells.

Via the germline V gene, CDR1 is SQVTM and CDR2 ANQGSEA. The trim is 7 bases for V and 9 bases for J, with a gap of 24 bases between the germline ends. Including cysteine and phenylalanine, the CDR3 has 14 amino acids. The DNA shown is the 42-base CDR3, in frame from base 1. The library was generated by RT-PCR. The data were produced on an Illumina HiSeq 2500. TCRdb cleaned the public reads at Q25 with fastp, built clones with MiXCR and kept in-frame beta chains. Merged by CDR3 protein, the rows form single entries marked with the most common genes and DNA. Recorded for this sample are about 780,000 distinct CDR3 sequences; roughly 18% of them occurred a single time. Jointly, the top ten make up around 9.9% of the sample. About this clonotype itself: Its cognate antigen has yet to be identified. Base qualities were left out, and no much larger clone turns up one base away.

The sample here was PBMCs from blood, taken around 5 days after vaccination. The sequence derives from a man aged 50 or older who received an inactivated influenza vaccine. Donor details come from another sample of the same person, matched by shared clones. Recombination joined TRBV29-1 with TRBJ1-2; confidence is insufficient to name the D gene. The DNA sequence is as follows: TGCAGCGCAGGCGCGGATTGGCCTTCATATTGCTACACCTTC. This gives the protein CSAGADWPSYCYTF.